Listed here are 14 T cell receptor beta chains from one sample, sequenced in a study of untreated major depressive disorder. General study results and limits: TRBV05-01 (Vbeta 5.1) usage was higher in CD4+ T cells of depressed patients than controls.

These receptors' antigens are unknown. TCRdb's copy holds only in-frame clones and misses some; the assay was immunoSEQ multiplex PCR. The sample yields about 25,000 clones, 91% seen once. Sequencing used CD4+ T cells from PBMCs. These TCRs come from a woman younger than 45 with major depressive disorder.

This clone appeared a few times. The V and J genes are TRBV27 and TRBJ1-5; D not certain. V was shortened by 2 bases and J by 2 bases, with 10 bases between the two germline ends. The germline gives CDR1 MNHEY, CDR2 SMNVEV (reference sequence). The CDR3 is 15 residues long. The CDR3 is CASSLSGYGNQPQHF. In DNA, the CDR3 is TGTGCCAGCAGTTTAAGCGGGTATGGCAATCAGCCCCAGCATTTT.

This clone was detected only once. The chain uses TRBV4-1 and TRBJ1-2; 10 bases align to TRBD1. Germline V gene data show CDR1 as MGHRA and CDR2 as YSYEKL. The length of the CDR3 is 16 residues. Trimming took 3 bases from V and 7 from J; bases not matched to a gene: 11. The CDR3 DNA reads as TGCGCCAGCAGCCATCTAGGACAGGGGGTAGATAGTGGCTACACCTTC. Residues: CASSHLGQGVDSGYTF.

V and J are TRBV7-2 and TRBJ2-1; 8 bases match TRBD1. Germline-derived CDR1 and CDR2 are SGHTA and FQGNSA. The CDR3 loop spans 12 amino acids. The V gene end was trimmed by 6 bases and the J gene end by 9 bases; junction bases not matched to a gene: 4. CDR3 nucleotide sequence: TGTGCCAGCAGTCGACAGGGGACTGAGCAGTTCTTC. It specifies CASSRQGTEQFF.

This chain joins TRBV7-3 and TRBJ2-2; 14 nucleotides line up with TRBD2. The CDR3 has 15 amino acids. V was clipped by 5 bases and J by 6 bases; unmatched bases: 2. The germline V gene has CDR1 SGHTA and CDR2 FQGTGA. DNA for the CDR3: TGTGCCAGCAGCCTGACTAGCGGGAGGGCCGGGGAGCTGTTTTTT. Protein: CASSLTSGRAGELFF.

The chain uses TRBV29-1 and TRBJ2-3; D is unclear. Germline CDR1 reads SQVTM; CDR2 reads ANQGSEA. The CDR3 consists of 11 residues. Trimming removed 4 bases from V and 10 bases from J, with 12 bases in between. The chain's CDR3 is CSVVTDSAQYF. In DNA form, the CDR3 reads TGCAGCGTTGTGACCGACTCCGCGCAGTATTTT.

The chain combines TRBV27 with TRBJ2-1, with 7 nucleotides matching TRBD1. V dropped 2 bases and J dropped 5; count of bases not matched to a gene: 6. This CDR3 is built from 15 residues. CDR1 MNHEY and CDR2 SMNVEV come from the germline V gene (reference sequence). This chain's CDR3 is CASSLRGRRDNEQFF. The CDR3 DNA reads TGTGCCAGCAGTTTAAGGGGGCGGCGGGACAATGAGCAGTTCTTC.

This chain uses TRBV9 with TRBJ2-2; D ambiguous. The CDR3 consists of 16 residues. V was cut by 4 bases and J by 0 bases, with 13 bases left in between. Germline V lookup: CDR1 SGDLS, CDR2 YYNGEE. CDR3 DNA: TGTGCCAGCAGCCCCCATGAGGTTACGAACACCGGGGAGCTGTTTTTT. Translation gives CASSPHEVTNTGELFF.

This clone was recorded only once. CDR3 in DNA: TGCGCCAGCAGCCAAGTGAAAGGAGGGGCAGATACGCAGTATTTT. This sequence encodes CASSQVKGGADTQYF. V gene TRBV4-3 combines with J gene TRBJ2-3; TRBD2 might be the D (6 bases). This CDR3 is 15 amino acids long. In germline, CDR1 is LGHNA, CDR2 YSLEER. Between the trimmed V and J ends, which lost 1 base and 4 bases, there was a span of 12 bases.

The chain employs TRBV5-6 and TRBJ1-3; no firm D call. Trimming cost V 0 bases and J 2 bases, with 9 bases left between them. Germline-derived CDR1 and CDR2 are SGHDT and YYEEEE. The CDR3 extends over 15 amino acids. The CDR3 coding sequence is TGTGCCAGCAGCTTGGCCTGGGAAGCTGGAAACACCATATATTTT. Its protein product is CASSLAWEAGNTIYF.

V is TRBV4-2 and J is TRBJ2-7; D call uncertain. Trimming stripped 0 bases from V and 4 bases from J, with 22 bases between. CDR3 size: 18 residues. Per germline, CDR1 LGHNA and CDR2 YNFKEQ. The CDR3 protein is CASSQDPGGNSILYEQYF. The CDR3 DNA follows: TGTGCCAGCAGCCAAGATCCGGGCGGTAACAGCATTTTATACGAGCAGTACTTC.

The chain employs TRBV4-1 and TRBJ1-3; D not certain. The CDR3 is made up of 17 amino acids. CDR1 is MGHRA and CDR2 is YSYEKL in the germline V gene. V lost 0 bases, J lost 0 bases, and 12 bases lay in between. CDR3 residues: CASSQDLRDFSGNTIYF. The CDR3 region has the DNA TGCGCCAGCAGCCAAGATCTGCGTGACTTCTCTGGAAACACCATATATTTT.

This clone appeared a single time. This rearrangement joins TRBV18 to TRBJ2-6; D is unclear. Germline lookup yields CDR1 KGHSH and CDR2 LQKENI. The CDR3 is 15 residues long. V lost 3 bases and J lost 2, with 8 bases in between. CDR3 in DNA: TGTGCCAGCTCACCGGCACCGGCTGGGGCCAACGTCCTGACTTTC. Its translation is CASSPAPAGANVLTF. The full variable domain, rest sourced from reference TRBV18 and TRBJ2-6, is NAGVMQNPRHLVRRRGQEARLRCSPMKGHSHVYWYRQLPEEGLKFMVYLQKENIIDESGMPKERFSAEFPKEGPSILRIQQVVRGDSAAYFCASSPAPAGANVLTFGAGSRLTVL.

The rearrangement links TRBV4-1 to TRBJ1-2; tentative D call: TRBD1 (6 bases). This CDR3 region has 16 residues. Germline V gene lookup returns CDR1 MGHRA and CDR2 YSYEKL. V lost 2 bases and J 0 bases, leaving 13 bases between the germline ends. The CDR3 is CASSQPGQRPNYGYTF. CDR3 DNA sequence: TGCGCCAGCAGCCAACCCGGACAGAGGCCTAACTATGGCTACACCTTC.

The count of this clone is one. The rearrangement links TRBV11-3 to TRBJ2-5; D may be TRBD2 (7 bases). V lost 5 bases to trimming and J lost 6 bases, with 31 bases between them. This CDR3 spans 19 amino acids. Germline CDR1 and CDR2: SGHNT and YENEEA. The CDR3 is CASSPRLGGGGGPYQTQYF. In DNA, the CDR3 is TGTGCCAGCAGCCCACGTTTAGGGGGAGGGGGAGGGCCCTATCAGACCCAGTACTTC.